A single sample is the source of the 25 T cell receptor beta chains below, sequenced in a study of blood T cell repertoires in COVID-19. Clones were sequenced by immunoSEQ multiplex PCR, and TCRdb holds only the in-frame ones, with some missing. The repertoire holds 300,000 to 500,000 clones, with over 75% as singletons. Input material: PBMCs or T cells enriched from blood (not recorded which). These receptors all stem from a woman in her thirties with acute COVID-19.

The V call is TRBV11-1, the J call TRBJ1-6; the match to TRBD1 covers 8 bases. This CDR3 has 15 residues. V gave up 5 bases and J gave up 7 bases; unmatched junction bases: 7. Germline V CDR1 and CDR2: SGHAT, FQDESV (reference sequence). Written as DNA, the CDR3 is TGTGCCAGCAGCCCCCGGACAGGGCCGAATTCACCCCTCCACTTT. Encoded protein: CASSPRTGPNSPLHF.

The chain joins TRBV6-2 or TRBV6-3 to TRBJ2-1; weak D call: TRBD1 (5 bases). V lost 2 bases and J 5 bases, leaving 13 bases between the germline ends. The germline gives CDR1 MNHEY, CDR2 SVGEGT. This CDR3 is built from 15 residues. The CDR3 spells CASSYGAGTNNEQFF. Written as DNA, the CDR3 is TGTGCCAGCAGTTACGGGGCAGGCACAAACAATGAGCAGTTCTTC.

V usage is TRBV6-2 or TRBV6-3 and J usage is TRBJ2-3; D gene ambiguous. This CDR3 comprises 13 residues. The germline V gene encodes CDR1 MNHEY and CDR2 SVGEGT. The ends were cut back, 6 bases at V and 2 bases at J, with 9 bases in the middle. CDR3 sequence reads: CASSPQYTDTQYF. Written as DNA, the CDR3 is TGTGCCAGCAGCCCCCAGTACACAGATACGCAGTATTTT.

J is TRBJ1-2 and V is TRBV5-1; 9 bases agree with TRBD1. After removal of 0 bases from V and 4 bases from J, the junction contained 4 bases not matched to a gene. Per the germline V gene, CDR1 is SGHRS and CDR2 is YFSETQ. The CDR3 has 15 amino acids. The CDR3 region has the DNA TGCGCCAGCAGCTTGGCCAGGGACAGGGCCTATGGCTACACCTTC. This translates into CASSLARDRAYGYTF.

A few counts support this clone. The rearrangement joins TRBV6-6 to TRBJ1-2; 9 nucleotides align to TRBD1. Germline CDR1 MNHNY, CDR2 SVGAGI (reference sequence). The CDR3 extends over 13 amino acids. The J segment lost 1 base and the V segment lost 7 bases, leaving 1 base of the junction unmatched. The CDR3 DNA is TGTGCCAGCAAGGACAGGGGTAACTATGGCTACACCTTC. Its protein is CASKDRGNYGYTF.

This rearrangement joins TRBV7-3 to TRBJ1-2; 10 bases map to TRBD1. Germline V gives CDR1 SGHTA, CDR2 FQGTGA. The J segment lost 7 bases and the V segment lost 5 bases, leaving 4 bases of the junction unmatched. CDR3 length: 13 amino acids. CDR3 region: CASSETGGVGYTF. CDR3 in DNA: TGTGCCAGCAGCGAGACAGGGGGCGTTGGCTACACCTTC.

The count of this clone is one. The chain combines TRBV24-1 with TRBJ2-1; 8 nucleotides agree with TRBD2. V lost 10 bases, J lost 8 bases, and 12 bases stayed unmatched. CDR3 size: 14 residues. Germline assignment: CDR1 KGHDR and CDR2 SFDVKD. The CDR3 loop reads CATTPTGGAHEQFF. In DNA form, the CDR3 reads TGTGCCACAACACCAACCGGGGGGGCCCATGAGCAGTTCTTC.

This chain links TRBV24-1 with TRBJ2-2, with 7 bases matching TRBD2. Trimming took 3 bases from V and 5 from J; bases not matched to a gene: 11. The CDR3 has 17 residues. Germline V lookup: CDR1 KGHDR, CDR2 SFDVKD. As DNA, the CDR3 is TGTGCCACCAGTGATAAACTCTCCGGGACTAAGACCGGGGAGCTGTTTTTT. Translated: CATSDKLSGTKTGELFF.

The V and J genes are TRBV6-5 and TRBJ2-3; tentatively, D is TRBD2 (6 bases). Per germline, CDR1 MNHEY and CDR2 SVGAGI. The CDR3 contains 14 residues. V was shortened by 6 bases and J by 2 bases, with 12 bases between the two germline ends. The DNA of the CDR3 is TGTGCCAGCAGCCGGACTACAGTCACAGATACGCAGTATTTT. Residues: CASSRTTVTDTQYF.

V and J are TRBV10-2 and TRBJ2-7, with D possibly matching TRBD1 (6 bases). The V and J ends lost 4 bases and 6 bases respectively, with 10 bases between them. The CDR3 runs 12 residues. Germline lookup yields CDR1 WSHSY and CDR2 SAAADI. The DNA of the CDR3 is TGCGCCAGCAGTGTAACAGGGCGCGAGCAGTACTTC. It encodes CASSVTGREQYF.

Only one count was recorded for this clone. The chain has TRBV5-1 and TRBJ1-2, with 7 bases identical to TRBD1. Germline trimming cut 0 bases from V and 8 bases from J; bases unmatched to any gene: 4. Germline CDR1 is SGHRS and CDR2 is YFSETQ. The CDR3 has 13 residues. CDR3 loop: CASSLEGANGYTF. CDR3 DNA sequence: TGCGCCAGCAGCTTGGAGGGGGCAAACGGCTACACCTTC.

This chain connects TRBV7-2 to TRBJ2-5; the match to TRBD1 covers 10 bases. The V segment lost 5 bases and the J segment 4 bases; nucleotides outside the gene matches: 7. The CDR3 contains 15 residues. CDR1 SGHTA and CDR2 FQGNSA come from the germline V gene. The CDR3 sequence is CASSRTRDRGETQYF. The CDR3 nucleotides read TGTGCCAGCAGCCGTACCCGGGACAGGGGAGAGACCCAGTACTTC.

The chain combines TRBV7-2 with TRBJ2-5, with 8 bases that match TRBD2. V lost 4 bases to trimming and J lost 4 bases; unmatched junction nucleotides: 2. In germline, CDR1 is SGHTA, CDR2 FQGNSA. There are 13 residues in the CDR3. The CDR3 is CASSSGGRETQYF. As DNA, the CDR3 is TGTGCCAGCAGCTCGGGGGGGAGAGAGACCCAGTACTTC. The complete variable domain, with remaining parts taken from reference TRBV7-2 and TRBJ2-5, reads GAGVSQSPSNKVTEKGKDVELRCDPISGHTALYWYRQSLGQGLEFLIYFQGNSAPDKSGLPSDRFSAERTGGSVSTLTIQRTQQEDSAVYLCASSSGGRETQYFGPGTRLLVL.

The V and J genes are TRBV7-3 and TRBJ1-6; TRBD1 might be the D (6 bases). This CDR3 contains 14 residues. V lost 2 bases, J lost 6 bases, and 8 bases lay in between. CDR1 SGHTA and CDR2 FQGTGA come from the germline V gene. The CDR3 nucleotides read TGTGCCAGCAGCTTAGGACAGCTTAATTCACCCCTCCACTTT. Encoded protein: CASSLGQLNSPLHF.

The rearrangement links TRBV6-1 to TRBJ2-7; tentative D call: TRBD1 (5 bases). Germline CDR1 is MNHNS and CDR2 is SASEGT. The V gene lost 2 bases and the J gene lost 1 base, with 18 bases spanning the gap. The CDR3 has 17 residues. CDR3 coding DNA: TGTGCCAGCAGTGAAATGGAACAGGCCATTCAATCCTACGAGCAGTACTTC. Its translation is CASSEMEQAIQSYEQYF.

The gene calls are TRBV7-9 and TRBJ1-1; D perhaps matches TRBD1 (6 bases). The CDR3 spans 14 residues. Germline CDR1 reads SEHNR; CDR2 reads FQNEAQ (reference sequence). V lost 2 bases and J 1 base, leaving 8 bases between the germline ends. The CDR3 region is CASSLNRANTEAFF. CDR3 sequence (DNA): TGTGCCAGCAGCTTAAACAGGGCGAACACTGAAGCTTTCTTT.

The chain employs TRBV2 and TRBJ1-5; tentative D call: TRBD1 (5 bases). V was shortened by 6 bases and J by 4 bases, with 16 bases between the two germline ends. The CDR3 has 15 amino acids. Germline V gene sequence: CDR1 SNHLY, CDR2 FYNNEI. The CDR3, as DNA: TGTGCCAGCAGCCCGGACACAAATGGTAATCAGCCCCAGCATTTT. It is translated as CASSPDTNGNQPQHF.

Concerning this clone: The sample holds other DNA sequences that translate to the same CDR3. J is TRBJ1-1 and V is TRBV7-3; D not certain. V shed 5 bases and J shed 0 bases, with 7 bases lying between them. Germline V gene lookup returns CDR1 SGHTA and CDR2 FQGTGA. This CDR3 has 13 residues. CDR3 amino acids: CASSPTLNTEAFF. The CDR3 DNA follows: TGTGCCAGCAGCCCTACGCTGAACACTGAAGCTTTCTTT.

V gene TRBV24-1 combines with J gene TRBJ2-2; 12 bases align to TRBD2. V trimming: 4 bases; J trimming: 3 bases; junction bases outside the gene matches: 5. Germline V gene data show CDR1 as KGHDR and CDR2 as SFDVKD. CDR3 length: 17 residues. The CDR3 DNA reads TGTGCCACCAGTGACCTAGCGGGGGGGCATGACACCGGGGAGCTGTTTTTT. Translating it yields CATSDLAGGHDTGELFF.

This clone was found once. The chain is built from TRBV30 and TRBJ1-5, with D maybe TRBD1 (6 bases). V was clipped by 2 bases and J by 7 bases, with 12 bases between them. The CDR3 runs to 13 residues. Germline assignment: CDR1 GTSNPN and CDR2 SVGIG (reference sequence). CDR3 sequence (DNA): TGTGCCTGGAGTCGGGCAGGGGCCCAGCCCCAGCATTTT. It codes for CAWSRAGAQPQHF.

The chain links TRBV3-1 (or the pseudogene TRBV3-2) to TRBJ2-7; possibly TRBD1 for D (5 bases). The CDR3 is 14 amino acids. Germline loops: CDR1 LGHDT, CDR2 YNNKEL (reference sequence). V was pared by 0 bases and J by 6 bases, with 12 bases between. This chain's CDR3 is CASSQDWQGGEQYF. As DNA, the CDR3 is TGTGCCAGCAGCCAAGATTGGCAGGGTGGCGAGCAGTACTTC.

The rearrangement links TRBV18 to TRBJ1-1; D perhaps matches TRBD1 (6 bases). Germline values: CDR1 KGHSH, CDR2 LQKENI. Trimming stripped 3 bases from V and 4 bases from J, with 18 bases between. This CDR3 contains 16 residues. The CDR3 nucleotides read TGTGCCAGCTCACCCGCCGTGACAGGTGTGAGCACTGAAGCTTTCTTT. Protein sequence: CASSPAVTGVSTEAFF.

Many counts were recorded for this clone. V and J are TRBV19 and TRBJ1-1; D is unresolved. Looked up from germline, CDR1 is LNHDA and CDR2 is SQIVND (reference sequence). The CDR3 spans 13 residues. The germline V and J ends were trimmed by 6 bases and 0 bases, with 8 bases remaining between them. CDR3 sequence reads: CASSPFLNTEAFF. The DNA for the CDR3 is TGTGCCAGTAGCCCGTTTCTGAACACTGAAGCTTTCTTT.

This clone was recorded once. The CDR3 sequence: CSASGPGGNTIYF. The CDR3 DNA sequence: TGCAGTGCTAGTGGACCGGGGGGAAACACCATATATTTT. J is TRBJ1-3 and V is TRBV20-1; unclear D gene. This CDR3 is 13 amino acids long. In germline, CDR1 is DFQATT, CDR2 SNEGSKA (reference sequence). Trimming stripped 3 bases from V and 4 bases from J, with 10 bases between.

The chain uses TRBV24-1 and TRBJ2-3; D ambiguous. The CDR3 is made up of 13 amino acids. Trimming took 1 base from V and 4 from J, leaving 5 bases between them. Germline-derived CDR1 and CDR2 are KGHDR and SFDVKD. The CDR3 is CATSDFSADTQYF. The CDR3 DNA reads TGTGCCACCAGTGATTTTTCTGCAGATACGCAGTATTTT.